This T cell receptor (beta chain) was documented in a study of naive and memory T cell subsets. Two oligonucleotides, mixed equimolar, formed the beta constant-region primer covering TRBC1 and TRBC2. Ligated cDNA was amplified by four rounds of PCR with nested alpha and beta constant-region primers and SP2. TCRdb itself ran the UMI-ligation and nested PCR reads through MiXCR, one entry per CDR3 protein. The sample includes 98,000 or so distinct CDR3 sequences, around 11% of them seen just once. The study, taken as a whole, reports: Especially in CD8 cells, naive repertoires contained a few larger clonotypes, possibly CD45RA-re-expressing memory cells.

Germline CDR1 and CDR2: LGHDT and YNNKEL (reference sequence). The CDR3 has 14 residues. With 4 bases removed from V and 4 bases from J, the gap between germline ends came to 13 bases. Comment on this clonotype: Its antigen remains unknown.

The sample taken for sequencing was naive CD4+ T cells from blood. The sequence derives from a human donor in good health. This rearrangement joins TRBV3-1 to TRBJ1-1, with a possible D match to TRBD1 (5 bases). CDR3 bases: TGTGCCAGCAGCCTGCAGGGAGCGGGCACTGAAGCTTTCTTT. Amino acid sequence: CASSLQGAGTEAFF.